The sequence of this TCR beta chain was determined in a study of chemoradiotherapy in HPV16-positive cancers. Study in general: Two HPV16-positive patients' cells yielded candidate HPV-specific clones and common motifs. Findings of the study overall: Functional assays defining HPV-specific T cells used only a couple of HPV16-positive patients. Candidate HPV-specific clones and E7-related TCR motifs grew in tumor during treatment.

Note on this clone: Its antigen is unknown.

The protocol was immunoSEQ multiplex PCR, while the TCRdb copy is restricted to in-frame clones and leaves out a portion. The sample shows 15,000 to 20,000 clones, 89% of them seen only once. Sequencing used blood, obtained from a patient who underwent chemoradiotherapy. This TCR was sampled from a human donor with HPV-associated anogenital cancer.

CDR3 region: CASSYVTGGAGNTIYF. The CDR3 nucleotides are TGTGCCAGCAGCTACGTTACAGGGGGCGCTGGAAACACCATATATTTT. The chain employs TRBV7-9 and TRBJ1-3, with TRBD1 identical over 9 bases. CDR3 size: 16 residues. The J segment lost 2 bases and the V segment lost 4 bases, leaving 6 bases of the junction unmatched. Germline-derived CDR1 and CDR2 are SEHNR and FQNEAQ (reference sequence).